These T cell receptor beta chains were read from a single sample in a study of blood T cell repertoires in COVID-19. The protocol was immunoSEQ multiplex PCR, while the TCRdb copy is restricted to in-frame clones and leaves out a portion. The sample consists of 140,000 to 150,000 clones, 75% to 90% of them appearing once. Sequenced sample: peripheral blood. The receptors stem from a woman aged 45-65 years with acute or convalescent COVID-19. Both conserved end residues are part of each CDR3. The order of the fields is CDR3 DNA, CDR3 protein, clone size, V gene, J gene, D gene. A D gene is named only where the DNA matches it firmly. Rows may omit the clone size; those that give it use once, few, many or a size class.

cdr3_nt: TGTGCCAGCCACGACCGGGACAGGGGATTGCATGAGCAGTTCTTC
cdr3_aa: CASHDRDRGLHEQFF
clone_size: few
v_call: TRBV18
j_call: TRBJ2-1
d_call: TRBD1

cdr3_nt: TGTGCCTGGAGTAGCGGGACTACACAATTTTACAATGAGCAGTTCTTC
cdr3_aa: CAWSSGTTQFYNEQFF
clone_size: NA
v_call: TRBV30
j_call: TRBJ2-1
d_call: TRBD2

cdr3_nt: TGTGCCAGCAGCTACAGGGGTTTCTCTCAGCCCCAGCATTTT
cdr3_aa: CASSYRGFSQPQHF
clone_size: once
v_call: TRBV5-6
j_call: TRBJ1-5
d_call: TRBD1

cdr3_nt: TGTGCCAGTCAATCCGGGAACCGACTAGCGGGAGAAGAGACCCAGTACTTC
cdr3_aa: CASQSGNRLAGEETQYF
clone_size: NA
v_call: TRBV19
j_call: TRBJ2-5
d_call: TRBD2

cdr3_nt: TGTGCCAGCAGTTACGTCGGGACAGTCCACGAGCAGTACTTC
cdr3_aa: CASSYVGTVHEQYF
clone_size: once
v_call: TRBV6-5
j_call: TRBJ2-7
d_call: TRBD1

cdr3_nt: TGTGCCAGCTCACCACCGTCGGGACTAGCTATTAATGAGCAGTTCTTC
cdr3_aa: CASSPPSGLAINEQFF
clone_size: NA
v_call: TRBV18
j_call: TRBJ2-1
d_call: TRBD2

cdr3_nt: TGTGCCAGCAGCTTAAGATATTTGAGAACTAGCCCCACCGGGGAGCTGTTTTTT
cdr3_aa: CASSLRYLRTSPTGELFF
clone_size: NA
v_call: TRBV7-9
j_call: TRBJ2-2
d_call: NA

cdr3_nt: TGTGCCAGCAGCATCCCCTGGACAGGGGGCGCGGGTGGCTACACCTTC
cdr3_aa: CASSIPWTGGAGGYTF
clone_size: NA
v_call: TRBV6-2/TRBV6-3
j_call: TRBJ1-2
d_call: TRBD1

cdr3_nt: TGTGCCAGCAGCGTCCCGCGACAGAGCGCGAACACCGGGGAGCTGTTTTTT
cdr3_aa: CASSVPRQSANTGELFF
clone_size: NA
v_call: TRBV9
j_call: TRBJ2-2
d_call: NA

cdr3_nt: TGTGCCAGTAGTTCAACAGGGGGCAGTGAAAAACTGTTTTTT
cdr3_aa: CASSSTGGSEKLFF
clone_size: NA
v_call: TRBV19
j_call: TRBJ1-4
d_call: TRBD1

cdr3_nt: TGCGCCAGCAGCTTGGGGCCGACAGGGTCGGTGCAGCCCCAGCATTTT
cdr3_aa: CASSLGPTGSVQPQHF
clone_size: NA
v_call: TRBV5-1
j_call: TRBJ1-5
d_call: TRBD1

cdr3_nt: TGTGCCAGCAGCCAGGGGGGAAACACCATATATTTT
cdr3_aa: CASSQGGNTIYF
clone_size: NA
v_call: TRBV6-2/TRBV6-3
j_call: TRBJ1-3
d_call: NA

cdr3_nt: TGTGCCAGCACGTCTAGCGGGGGCACAGATACGCAGTATTTT
cdr3_aa: CASTSSGGTDTQYF
clone_size: NA
v_call: TRBV6-5
j_call: TRBJ2-3
d_call: TRBD2

cdr3_nt: TGTGCCAGCAGCCTTGTAGGTGGAGGCGGGAGTGAGCAGTTCTTC
cdr3_aa: CASSLVGGGGSEQFF
clone_size: NA
v_call: TRBV3-1/TRBV3-2
j_call: TRBJ2-1
d_call: TRBD2